This T cell receptor (beta chain) derives from a study of shared clonotypes between healthy human individuals. In the study overall: The plates for each donor numbered three CD4 naive, three CD4 memory, two CD8 naive and one CD8 memory. Study results and limitations: Sharing of clonotypes among donors was expected to vary with sequencing depth.

Replicate PCRs run on sorted subsets employed approximately 0.2 ug DNA, tens of thousands of T cell genomes. The method was immunoSEQ multiplex PCR; TCRdb's version includes in-frame clones alone and lacks a portion of them. The sample contains roughly 86,000 clones, 60% to 70% of which appear only once. To note about this clone: Its antigen remains unknown. Other DNA sequences in the sample encode the same CDR3.

Donors, healthy HIV-negative adults, lacked recent acute infections or vaccinations. With 5 bases removed from V and 1 base from J, the gap between germline ends came to 8 bases. Per the germline V gene, CDR1 is SQVTM and CDR2 is ANQGSEA. This CDR3 has 12 amino acids. The clonotype was recovered from a man aged 25 to 45 in good health. Material: memory CD8+ T cells sorted from blood. Subset denoted: CD45RO+ cells pooled with CCR7-negative TemRA cells. V and J are TRBV29-1 and TRBJ1-1, with D unclear. Here the CDR3 reads CSVLPGNTEAFF. The CDR3 region has the DNA TGCAGCGTTCTTCCCGGGAACACTGAAGCTTTCTTT.